A single sample is the source of the 15 T cell receptor beta chains below, sequenced in a study of technical replicates of blood from a handful of donors. Assay used: immunoSEQ multiplex PCR; TCRdb lists only in-frame clones, some missing. The table shows tens of thousands of clones, with just over 90% occurring only once. Sequenced sample: PBMCs. The origin of the receptors is a human donor in good health. Some clones in this sample may be carry-over from other donors' samples.

Comment on this clone: An end of the junction differs from the germline gene, which may be a read error. This rearrangement joins TRBV5-1 to TRBJ2-2; TRBD2 aligns across 13 bases. CDR1 and CDR2 from the germline V gene are SGHRS and YFSETQ. The CDR3 spans 16 residues. The CDR3 DNA reads as TGCGCCAGCAGCCCGGGGACTAGCGGGAACTCCGGGGAGCTGTTTTTT. Protein: CASSPGTSGNSGELFF. The entire variable domain, with the rest obtained from reference TRBV5-1 and TRBJ2-2, is as follows: KAGVTQTPRYLIKTRGQQVTLSCSPISGHRSVSWYQQTPGQGLQFLFEYFSETQRNKGNFPGRFSGRQFSNSRSEMNVSTLELGDSALYLCASSPGTSGNSGELFFGEGSRLTVL.

This clone was picked up a small number of times. V usage is TRBV13 and J usage is TRBJ1-6; possible D gene TRBD1, 6 bases. The germline V gene has CDR1 PRHDT and CDR2 FYEKMQ (reference sequence). This CDR3 spans 12 amino acids. Trimming took off 3 bases at V and 13 bases at J, with 10 bases between the two ends. The chain's CDR3 is CASSFTGTPLHF. The CDR3 nucleotides read TGTGCCAGCAGCTTCACAGGGACCCCCCTCCACTTT.

This clone was detected once. The rearrangement links TRBV6-5 to TRBJ1-5; maybe TRBD1 (6 bases). V gave up 2 bases and J gave up 0 bases, with 8 bases separating them. From germline, CDR1 is MNHEY and CDR2 SVGAGI. This CDR3 region has 15 residues. The CDR3 spells CASSYQGYSNQPQHF. CDR3 DNA: TGTGCCAGCAGTTACCAGGGGTATAGCAATCAGCCCCAGCATTTT.

CDR3 protein: CASSFGGTIAGELFF. In nucleotides, the CDR3 is TGTGCCAGCAGTTTCGGGGGGACTATTGCCGGGGAGCTGTTTTTT. The chain carries TRBV27 and TRBJ2-2; 7 nucleotides line up with TRBD2. The junction had 7 bases not matched to a gene; V was cut back by 3 bases and J by 6 bases. The germline V gene encodes CDR1 MNHEY and CDR2 SMNVEV (reference sequence). The CDR3 is 15 residues long.

The gene calls are TRBV19 and TRBJ2-2; 9 bases agree with TRBD1. In germline, CDR1 is LNHDA, CDR2 SQIVND (reference sequence). The CDR3 totals 15 residues. V was pared by 5 bases and J by 7 bases, with 8 bases of the junction left unmatched. The CDR3 sequence is CASSQQGARGGELFF. DNA for the CDR3: TGTGCCAGTAGTCAACAGGGGGCGCGGGGCGGGGAGCTGTTTTTT.

The rearrangement joins TRBV30 to TRBJ1-6, with 7 bases that match TRBD1. Germline CDR1 and CDR2: GTSNPN and SVGIG (reference sequence). Trimming cost V 5 bases and J 9 bases; bases outside gene matches: 7. There are 13 residues in the CDR3. CDR3 in amino acids: CAWRGTVGSPLHF. CDR3 DNA: TGTGCCTGGCGTGGGACAGTCGGTTCACCCCTCCACTTT.

J is TRBJ2-7 and V is TRBV21-1; the DNA was not compared with TRBD2, the D call given in the table. TRBV21-1 is a recognized pseudogene. The CDR3 extends over 16 amino acids. In DNA, the CDR3 is TGTGCCAGCAGCGGAAGGGAGCCCCGAGCCTTCTACGAGCAGTACTTC. It codes for CASSGREPRAFYEQYF.

The chain combines TRBV30 with TRBJ1-1; no definite D call. Germline assignment: CDR1 GTSNPN and CDR2 SVGIG (reference sequence). V shed 3 bases and J shed 7 bases, with 9 bases lying between them. The CDR3 contains 11 residues. The CDR3 sequence is CAWRYTFEAFF. In nucleotides, the CDR3 is TGTGCCTGGAGGTACACATTTGAAGCTTTCTTT.

The V and J genes are TRBV2 and TRBJ1-2, with 11 bases matching TRBD1. V gave up 4 bases and J gave up 6 bases; unmatched junction bases: 4. CDR3 size: 14 residues. Germline V CDR1 and CDR2: SNHLY, FYNNEI. The CDR3 reads CASSAVGQGDGYTF. The DNA for the CDR3 is TGTGCCAGCAGTGCGGTGGGACAGGGGGATGGCTACACCTTC.

This clone was seen a single time. The J gene is TRBJ2-3, the V gene TRBV27; 13 bases fit TRBD2. Germline V lookup: CDR1 MNHEY, CDR2 SMNVEV (reference sequence). The CDR3 sequence is 17 residues long. V dropped 5 bases and J dropped 2; count of bases not matched to a gene: 7. CDR3 sequence reads: CASSRRLAGGLTDTQYF. CDR3 sequence (DNA): TGTGCCAGCAGTCGCCGACTAGCGGGGGGTCTCACAGATACGCAGTATTTT.

This rearrangement joins TRBV27 to TRBJ2-7, with D unclear. The CDR3 is made up of 15 amino acids. Germline values: CDR1 MNHEY, CDR2 SMNVEV (reference sequence). V lost 3 bases and J 3 bases, leaving 15 bases between the germline ends. The CDR3 loop reads CASSFFPGQNYEQYF. The CDR3 DNA reads as TGTGCCAGCAGTTTTTTTCCTGGTCAGAACTACGAGCAGTACTTC.

This clone was picked up a small number of times. This rearrangement joins TRBV4-1 to TRBJ1-4; no clear D gene. CDR1 is MGHRA and CDR2 is YSYEKL in the germline V gene. This CDR3 has 12 residues. Between the trimmed V and J ends, which lost 4 bases and 7 bases, there was a span of 7 bases. This CDR3 reads CASSRGLEKLFF. CDR3 sequence (DNA): TGCGCCAGCAGCCGCGGTCTTGAAAAACTGTTTTTT.

The chain carries TRBV19 and TRBJ1-2; 12 nucleotides match TRBD1. Germline trimming cut 5 bases from V and 5 bases from J; bases unmatched to any gene: 9. Germline V gene data show CDR1 as LNHDA and CDR2 as SQIVND (reference sequence). The CDR3 covers 16 residues. CDR3: CASSFTGTGGNYGYTF. CDR3 nucleotides: TGTGCCAGTAGTTTTACCGGGACAGGGGGCAATTATGGCTACACCTTC.

The chain uses TRBV14 and TRBJ2-1, with 11 bases identical to TRBD2. J lost 5 bases, V lost 2 bases, and 11 bases had no gene match. CDR1 SGHDN and CDR2 FVKESK come from the germline V gene. The CDR3 is 18 amino acids. Here the CDR3 reads CASSQSSGRGIFDNEQFF. The CDR3 bases are TGTGCCAGCAGCCAAAGTAGCGGGAGGGGGATTTTTGACAATGAGCAGTTCTTC. Full variable domain (rest looked up from reference TRBV14 and TRBJ2-1): EAGVTQFPSHSVIEKGQTVTLRCDPISGHDNLYWYRRVMGKEIKFLLHFVKESKQDESGMPNNRFLAERTGGTYSTLKVQPAELEDSGVYFCASSQSSGRGIFDNEQFFGPGTRLTVL.

The genes are TRBV9 and TRBJ2-5; D unresolved. The germline CDR1 and CDR2 sequences are SGDLS and YYNGEE. Between the trimmed V and J ends, which lost 1 base and 1 base, there was a span of 11 bases. This CDR3 comprises 15 residues. The CDR3 sequence is CASSVSPVPQETQYF. The CDR3, as DNA: TGTGCCAGCAGCGTATCACCGGTTCCCCAAGAGACCCAGTACTTC.